The subject of this entry is one T cell receptor (beta chain). It has no known antigen specificity. The input lacks base qualities; no much larger clone sits a single base away. The data derive from a study of shared clonotypes between healthy human individuals (dated by TCRdb to the early 2020s). Background on the whole study: The cohort included three men and a couple of women between 18 and 49 years of age. Per donor, three plates each were used for CD4 naive and CD4 memory, two for CD8 naive, and one for CD8 memory. The study deeply sequenced blood TCR repertoires of several healthy adults to estimate repertoire size and the extent of clonotype sharing between individuals. To increase sequencing depth and limit assay-specific biases, different laboratories used diverse techniques to prepare libraries and sequence TCR repertoires. Between about 0.8 and 9 billion PBMCs per donor were obtained by leukapheresis. General findings and caveats noted by the study authors: Because the study included a small number of donors, the genetic and exposure-history diversity represented was limited. Compared with non-shared clonotypes, clonotypes shared by all four sorted-subset donors had higher generation probabilities. Sampling was restricted to blood, and TCR repertoires in tissue are likely to differ from TCR repertoires in blood. Across four donors, roughly 5% of naive CD4, roughly 3.4% of naive CD8, approximately 2.5% of memory CD4, and under 0.45% of memory CD8 clonotypes were shared. Even with the large sequencing depth, rarefaction of the sorted-subset datasets indicated that sequencing was incomplete. Based on pairwise subsampling, the degree of clonotype sharing among donors was expected to be affected by sequencing depth. Larger estimated clonotype richness was generally found for naive subsets than for memory subsets.

The V and J ends are trimmed by 4 bases and 6 bases, leaving 10 bases between them. CDR1 and CDR2 (KGHSH, LQKENI) derive from the germline V gene. The CDR3 holds 12 amino acids from the cysteine to the phenylalanine. The read is trimmed to its CDR3 DNA, 36 bases read in frame from base 1. Using the deep immunoSEQ assay, TCR CDR3 regions were amplified from genomic DNA by multiplex PCR. Extracted genomic DNA from each cell subset was spread evenly across all wells of several immunoSEQ 96-well plates, with each plate serving as a replicate. Each replicate PCR for sorted subsets received around 210 ng genomic DNA, equal to about 30,000 T cell genomes. Purified libraries were quantified with a Qubit 3.0 fluorometer, sized on a Bioanalyzer 2100, and re-quantified with the KAPA Library Quantification kit. Every immunoSEQ 96-well plate was sequenced on a dedicated single-read 150-cycle Illumina NextSeq 550 flow cell. The authors' analysis ran thus. Because only junctional sequences without quality scores were contained in the immunoSEQ output, filtering matching that applied to full-length reads could not be performed. Sequences were annotated with PyIR, a Python wrapper for IgBLAST v1.9, and V/J genes and CDR3 were assigned using IMGT germline references. Reads were filtered out if the reads had weak V/J assignments (E-value above 1e-6), no CDR3, stop codons, out-of-frame junctions, or ambiguous translated residues. A V3J clonotype was defined by an identical inferred V gene, J gene, and CDR3 amino acid sequence. Percentage overlap between repertoires was calculated by dividing the number of shared unique clonotypes by the size of the smaller repertoire. Richness of each repertoire was evaluated using RTK rarefaction, the Chao1 estimator, and Recon v2.1 estimates of unobserved clonotypes. Generation probabilities for all TCRbeta clonotypes obtained by the gDNA method from a few donors were computed using OLGA. The clones in this table, taken by TCRdb from immuneACCESS, are in-frame only. Not every clone is retained; where verified, under half of the shortfall comes from an unresolved V gene, and the cause of the rest is unknown. The V and J calls and clone size are taken from that table; D and trimming were inferred from the DNA. The sample data list fewer than 400,000 clones, and about 74% of these were observed just once. Of the sample, about a tenth is held by the ten largest clones.

Healthy HIV-negative adults with no recently reported acute infections or vaccinations were included as donors. Only Caucasian adults living in Nashville, Tennessee, USA were represented among the donors. CD4+ T cells were enriched through magnetic negative selection, after which naive cells were positively selected on CD45RA and the remaining negative fraction served as the memory subset. After blood collection by leukapheresis, PBMCs were isolated using Ficoll-Histopaque density gradient centrifugation and then cryopreserved in the vapor phase of liquid nitrogen. Purity and quantity of every magnetically sorted T cell population were checked by analytical flow cytometry. Each sorted fraction had its genomic DNA isolated and then quantified by UV absorbance on a Nanodrop 2000c.

Sequencing was carried out using memory CD4+ T cells sorted from blood. This specimen's cell subset or site label, interpreted: CD45RA-negative fraction. This sequence uses TRBV18 and TRBJ2-7; possibly the D gene is TRBD1, per 5 matching bases. The TCR comes from a man aged 25-40 years in good health. The DNA sequence reads TGTGCCAGCTCACAGGGGTCTCGCGAGCAGTACTTC. This yields the protein CASSQGSREQYF.